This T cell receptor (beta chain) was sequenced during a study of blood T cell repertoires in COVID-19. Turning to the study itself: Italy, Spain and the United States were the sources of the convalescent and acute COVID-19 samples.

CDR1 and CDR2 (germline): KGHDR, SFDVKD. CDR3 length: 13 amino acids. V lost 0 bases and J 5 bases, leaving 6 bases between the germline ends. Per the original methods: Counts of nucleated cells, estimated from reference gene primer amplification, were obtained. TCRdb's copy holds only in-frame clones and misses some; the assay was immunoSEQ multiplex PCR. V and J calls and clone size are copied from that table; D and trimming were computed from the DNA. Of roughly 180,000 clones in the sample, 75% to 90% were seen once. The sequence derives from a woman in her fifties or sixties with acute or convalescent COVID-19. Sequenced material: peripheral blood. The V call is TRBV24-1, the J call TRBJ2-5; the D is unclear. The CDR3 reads CATSDLRRETQYF. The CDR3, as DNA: TGTGCCACCAGTGATTTGAGGCGGGAGACCCAGTACTTC.